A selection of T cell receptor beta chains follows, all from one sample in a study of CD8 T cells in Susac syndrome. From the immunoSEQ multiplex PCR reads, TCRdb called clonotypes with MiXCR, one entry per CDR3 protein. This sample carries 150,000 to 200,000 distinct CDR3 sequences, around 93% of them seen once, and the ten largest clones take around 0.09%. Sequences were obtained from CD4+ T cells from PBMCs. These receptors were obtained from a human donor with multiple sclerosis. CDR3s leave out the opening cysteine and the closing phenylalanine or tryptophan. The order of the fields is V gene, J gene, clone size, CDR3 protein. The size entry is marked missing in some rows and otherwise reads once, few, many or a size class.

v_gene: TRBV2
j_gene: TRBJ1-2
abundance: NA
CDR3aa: ASSAGRGGYGYT

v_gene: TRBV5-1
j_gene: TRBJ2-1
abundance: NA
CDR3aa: ASRAPSKNEQF

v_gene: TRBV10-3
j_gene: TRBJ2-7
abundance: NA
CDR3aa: AIMGQGAYEQY

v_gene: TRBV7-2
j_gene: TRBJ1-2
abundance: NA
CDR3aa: ASSIGQAYGYT

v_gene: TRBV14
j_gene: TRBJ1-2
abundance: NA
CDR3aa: ASSGPGTGVGYT

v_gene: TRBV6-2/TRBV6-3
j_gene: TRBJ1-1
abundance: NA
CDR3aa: ASKVGVTTEAF

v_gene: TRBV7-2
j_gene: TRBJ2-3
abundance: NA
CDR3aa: ASSLALGPVDTQY

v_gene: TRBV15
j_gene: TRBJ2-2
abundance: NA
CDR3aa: ATSSPSFTGELF

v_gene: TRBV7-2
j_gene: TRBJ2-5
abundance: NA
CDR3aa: ASNWDRGSETQY

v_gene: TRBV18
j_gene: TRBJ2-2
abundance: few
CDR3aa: ASSPRDTGELF

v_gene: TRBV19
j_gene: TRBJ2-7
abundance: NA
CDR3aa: ASSPGQGVHRSTYEQY

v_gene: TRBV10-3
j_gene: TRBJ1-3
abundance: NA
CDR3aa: ATQGSGNTIY

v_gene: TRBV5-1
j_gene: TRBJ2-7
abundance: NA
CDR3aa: ASSLNLPGYEQY

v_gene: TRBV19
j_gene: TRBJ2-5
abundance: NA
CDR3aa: ASSIHLGQPEETQY

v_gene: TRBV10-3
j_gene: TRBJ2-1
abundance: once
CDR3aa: AISESLVTSLLVYNEQF

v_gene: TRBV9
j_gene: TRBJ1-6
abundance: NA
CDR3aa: ASSEGRGETPLH

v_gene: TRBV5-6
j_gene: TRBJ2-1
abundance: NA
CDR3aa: ASSLTSGGYYNEQF

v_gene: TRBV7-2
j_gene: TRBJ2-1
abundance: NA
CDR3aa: ASSFLPSRGGALF

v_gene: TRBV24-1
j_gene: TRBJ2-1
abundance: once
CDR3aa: ATSAATARSYNEQF

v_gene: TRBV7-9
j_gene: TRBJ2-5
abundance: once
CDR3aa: ASSSQQGLSETQY

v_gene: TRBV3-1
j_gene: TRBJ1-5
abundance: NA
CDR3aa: ASSQDTRGGNQPQH

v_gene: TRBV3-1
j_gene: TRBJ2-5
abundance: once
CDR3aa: ASSQPTGGQWQETQY

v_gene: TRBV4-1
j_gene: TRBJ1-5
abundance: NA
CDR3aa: ASSQDPQGNNQPQH

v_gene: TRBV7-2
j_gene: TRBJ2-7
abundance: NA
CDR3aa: ASSPTQGVGQY

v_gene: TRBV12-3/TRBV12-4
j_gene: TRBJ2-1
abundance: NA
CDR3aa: ASSLWGSSYNEQF